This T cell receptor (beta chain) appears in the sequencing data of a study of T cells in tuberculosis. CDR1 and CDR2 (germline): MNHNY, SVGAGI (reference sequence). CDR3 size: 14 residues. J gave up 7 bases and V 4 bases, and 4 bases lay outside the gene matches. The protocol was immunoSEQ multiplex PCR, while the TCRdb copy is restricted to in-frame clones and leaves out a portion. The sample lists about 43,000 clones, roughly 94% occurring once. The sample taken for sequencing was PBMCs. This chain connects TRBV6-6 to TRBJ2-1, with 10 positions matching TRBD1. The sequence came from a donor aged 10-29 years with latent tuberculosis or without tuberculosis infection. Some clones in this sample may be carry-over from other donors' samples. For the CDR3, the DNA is TGTGCCAGCAGTTCGGACAGGGGGATTAATGAGCAGTTCTTC. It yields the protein CASSSDRGINEQFF.